One T cell receptor (beta chain) is described in this entry. V was pared by 6 bases and J by 1 base, with 4 bases of the junction left unmatched. Looked up from germline, CDR1 is LNHDA and CDR2 is SQIVND (reference sequence). The CDR3 contains 15 residues. This specimen belongs to a study of T cell changes during pregnancy in multiple sclerosis. Libraries were prepared by immunoSEQ multiplex PCR; TCRdb keeps only in-frame clonotypes and omits some of them. The sample has 110,000 or so clones; over 85% are singletons. The V gene is TRBV19, the J gene TRBJ1-5, with TRBD1 identical over 9 bases. The sequencing used peripheral blood, collected before pregnancy. This clonotype was sampled from a female donor with multiple sclerosis, enrolled in a pregnancy study. The CDR3 DNA is TGTGCCAGTAGGACACAGGGGGCAAGCAATCAGCCCCAGCATTTT. It is translated as CASRTQGASNQPQHF.